The 32 T cell receptor beta chains given below trace back to one sample, sequenced in a study of blood T cell repertoires in COVID-19. This table comes from immunoSEQ multiplex PCR, and its TCRdb copy is limited to in-frame clones, with some not included. The sample includes approximately 41,000 clones, around 90% of them seen just once. The specimen sequenced was peripheral blood. These receptors all stem from a human donor in a cohort sampled during active COVID-19.

This rearrangement joins TRBV3-1 (or the pseudogene TRBV3-2) to TRBJ2-3; 7 nucleotides agree with TRBD1. The CDR3 is 16 residues long. CDR1 and CDR2 (germline): LGHDT, YNNKEL (reference sequence). Trimming removed 4 bases from V and 4 bases from J; junction bases left unmatched: 11. CDR3 protein: CASSPLRRGFPDTQYF. The CDR3 DNA follows: TGTGCCAGCAGCCCTTTGCGCAGGGGGTTTCCAGATACGCAGTATTTT.

As regards this clone: At one of its ends the junction is not consistent with the germline gene, which may arise from a read error. V is TRBV7-2 and J is TRBJ2-7; 7 nucleotides align to TRBD1. Germline lookup yields CDR1 SGHTA and CDR2 FQGNSA. The CDR3 consists of 11 residues. This CDR3 reads CASSFILGQIF. DNA for the CDR3: TGTGCCAGCAGCTTTATCCTGGGACAGATTTTC.

This rearrangement joins TRBV5-6 to TRBJ2-7; 7 nucleotides line up with TRBD1. CDR3 length equals 16 residues. Trimming cost V 1 base and J 6 bases; bases outside gene matches: 13. Germline V gene data show CDR1 as SGHDT and CDR2 as YYEEEE. CDR3 DNA: TGTGCCAGCAGCTTGAAAGGGGGCAATCTTCCGGGCGAGCAGTACTTC. Translated, it gives CASSLKGGNLPGEQYF.

This chain links TRBV11-2 with TRBJ2-7, with 8 bases lining up with TRBD1. There are 15 residues in the CDR3. With 1 base clipped from V and 5 bases from J, the junction kept 7 bases outside the gene matches. CDR1 is SGHAT and CDR2 is FQNNGV in the germline V gene. The CDR3 nucleotides are TGTGCCAGCAGCTTAGGCAGGACAGGGCACAACGAGCAGTACTTC. Translated: CASSLGRTGHNEQYF.

This clone was detected only a few times. This chain joins TRBV5-1 and TRBJ1-6; 10 bases agree with TRBD1. V trimming: 4 bases; J trimming: 10 bases; junction bases outside the gene matches: 8. This CDR3 region has 15 residues. In germline, CDR1 is SGHRS, CDR2 YFSETQ. The chain's CDR3 is CASSRSGTGDSPLHF. CDR3 coding DNA: TGCGCCAGCAGCCGGTCCGGGACAGGGGACTCACCCCTCCACTTT.

The gene calls are TRBV28 and TRBJ1-3; the D gene is possibly TRBD1 (6 bases). The CDR3 length is 17 residues. V lost 4 bases to trimming and J lost 0 bases, with 16 bases between them. Germline V gene sequence: CDR1 MDHEN, CDR2 SYDVKM. Here the CDR3 DNA reads TGTGCCAGCAGTTCTTTCGCCGGGACAATCTCTGGAAACACCATATATTTT. Encoded protein: CASSSFAGTISGNTIYF.

The chain carries TRBV5-4 and TRBJ1-2, with 7 bases matching TRBD1. Trimming took 4 bases from V and 5 from J; bases not matched to a gene: 11. Looked up from germline, CDR1 is SGHNT and CDR2 is YYREEE (reference sequence). The CDR3 has 15 amino acids. CDR3 sequence: CASSRPRGEGYGYTF. In DNA, the CDR3 is TGTGCCAGCAGCCGGCCCAGGGGGGAAGGATATGGCTACACCTTC.

The V gene is TRBV7-8, the J gene TRBJ2-5; perhaps TRBD1 as D (7 bases). CDR1 is SGHVS, CDR2 FQNEAQ, per germline. V lost 5 bases, J lost 4 bases, and 14 bases lay in between. This CDR3 comprises 14 residues. The CDR3 DNA follows: TGTGCCAGCAGCCAGAACAGGGGAGGAGAGACCCAGTACTTC. It is translated as CASSQNRGGETQYF.

The chain has TRBV25-1 and TRBJ1-5; unclear D gene. This CDR3 region has 13 residues. CDR1 and CDR2 (germline): MGHDK, SYGVNS. Trimming cost V 1 base and J 6 bases, with 7 bases left between them. The CDR3 DNA is TGTGCCAGCAGTGAATCCGAGGGTCAGCCCCAGCATTTT. Protein: CASSESEGQPQHF.

This clone was seen a single time. CDR3 nucleotides: TGTGCCAGCAGTTTGACTAGCGGGAGGGCCATTTCCTACAATGAGCAGTTCTTC. Its protein product is CASSLTSGRAISYNEQFF. The genes are TRBV28 and TRBJ2-1; 14 positions match TRBD2. The V and J ends lost 3 bases and 1 base, in that order; junction bases with no gene match: 5. CDR1 MDHEN and CDR2 SYDVKM come from the germline V gene. The CDR3 has 18 residues.

The chain links TRBV10-3 to TRBJ2-7, with TRBD2 matching 13 bases. The V gene end was trimmed by 5 bases and the J gene end by 2 bases; junction bases not matched to a gene: 9. Germline CDR1 is ENHRY and CDR2 is SYGVKD. There are 17 residues in the CDR3. The CDR3 region is CAISPGTSGADTYEQYF. CDR3 nucleotides: TGTGCCATCAGTCCCGGGACTAGCGGGGCCGATACCTACGAGCAGTACTTC.

V gene TRBV7-8 combines with J gene TRBJ1-2; TRBD1 might be the D (6 bases). The CDR3 runs 17 residues. V lost 1 base, J lost 3 bases, and 18 bases lay in between. Germline V gene sequence: CDR1 SGHVS, CDR2 FQNEAQ. The CDR3 coding sequence is TGTGCCAGCAGCTTAGAGGGAACACAGGGAGTAGACTATGGCTACACCTTC. Residues: CASSLEGTQGVDYGYTF. The variable domain in full, with the rest retrieved from reference TRBV7-8 and TRBJ1-2, is GAGVSQSPRYKVAKRGQDVALRCDPISGHVSLFWYQQALGQGPEFLTYFQNEAQLDKSGLPSDRFFAERPEGSVSTLKIQRTQQEDSAVYLCASSLEGTQGVDYGYTFGSGTRLTVV.

The genes are TRBV28 and TRBJ2-1, with 15 bases that match TRBD2. V dropped 4 bases and J dropped 7; count of bases not matched to a gene: 14. Germline assignment: CDR1 MDHEN and CDR2 SYDVKM. The CDR3 length is 19 residues. CDR3 in amino acids: CASSSRTSGRARSWNEQFF. The CDR3 nucleotides read TGTGCCAGCAGTTCTCGGACTAGCGGGAGGGCGAGAAGTTGGAATGAGCAGTTCTTC.

V usage is TRBV27 and J usage is TRBJ1-2, with TRBD1 matching over 7 bases. V lost 4 bases and J lost 3; bases outside the gene matches: 2. Per the germline V gene, CDR1 is MNHEY and CDR2 is SMNVEV (reference sequence). The CDR3 length is 13 residues. DNA for the CDR3: TGTGCCAGCAGTTACGGACAGGACTATGGCTACACCTTC. Protein sequence: CASSYGQDYGYTF.

This chain connects TRBV5-1 to TRBJ1-5; D not resolved. Trimming cost V 5 bases and J 8 bases, with 14 bases left between them. CDR3 size: 13 residues. Looked up from germline, CDR1 is SGHRS and CDR2 is YFSETQ. The CDR3 here is CASRIAPREPQHF. The DNA of the CDR3 is TGCGCCAGCAGAATTGCCCCCCGGGAGCCCCAGCATTTT.

The chain joins TRBV18 to TRBJ2-3, with 7 bases identical to TRBD1. The germline V gene encodes CDR1 KGHSH and CDR2 LQKENI. The CDR3 runs 14 residues. With V trimmed by 6 bases and J by 4 bases, 7 bases remained unmatched. CDR3 loop: CASSLYRGPDTQYF. The CDR3 DNA reads TGTGCCAGCTCCTTATACAGGGGCCCAGATACGCAGTATTTT. The variable domain in full, with the rest retrieved from reference TRBV18 and TRBJ2-3, is NAGVMQNPRHLVRRRGQEARLRCSPMKGHSHVYWYRQLPEEGLKFMVYLQKENIIDESGMPKERFSAEFPKEGPSILRIQQVVRGDSAAYFCASSLYRGPDTQYFGPGTRLTVL.

This chain joins TRBV28 and TRBJ1-1; TRBD1 agrees at 7 bases. The V segment lost 2 bases and the J segment 1 base; nucleotides outside the gene matches: 4. The CDR3 extends over 15 amino acids. Germline CDR1 is MDHEN and CDR2 is SYDVKM. The CDR3 sequence: CASSLTTGANTEAFF. The CDR3 nucleotides are TGTGCCAGCAGTTTAACAACAGGGGCGAACACTGAAGCTTTCTTT.

The V and J genes are TRBV27 and TRBJ1-6, with TRBD1 as a possible D gene (6 bases). The length of the CDR3 is 15 residues. Germline V gives CDR1 MNHEY, CDR2 SMNVEV (reference sequence). V was shortened by 2 bases and J by 10 bases, with 15 bases between the two germline ends. The CDR3 loop is CASSLRPPGESPLHF. The DNA for the CDR3 is TGTGCCAGCAGTTTACGCCCGCCAGGGGAGTCACCCCTCCACTTT.

V gene TRBV5-1 combines with J gene TRBJ1-2; D uncertain. V was cut by 2 bases and J by 3 bases, with 8 bases left in between. The CDR3 has 13 amino acids. Germline CDR1 and CDR2: SGHRS and YFSETQ. The CDR3 DNA follows: TGCGCCAGCAGCTTATCCGCAGACTATGGCTACACCTTC. This gives the protein CASSLSADYGYTF.

This clone came up a few times. The chain uses TRBV7-3 and TRBJ2-1, with 7 positions matching TRBD2. Losses at the gene ends were 2 bases for V and 7 bases for J; bases not matched to a gene: 5. Germline V gene lookup returns CDR1 SGHTA and CDR2 FQGTGA. This CDR3 is 14 amino acids long. The DNA for the CDR3 is TGTGCCAGCAGCTTAGCGGGAGTAGGGAATGAGCAGTTCTTC. As protein: CASSLAGVGNEQFF.

The chain is built from TRBV6-5 and TRBJ1-1; D unclear. From germline, CDR1 is MNHEY and CDR2 SVGAGI. V lost 2 bases, J lost 6 bases, and 13 bases lay in between. The CDR3 length is 14 residues. The CDR3 loop is CASSYRRLLAEAFF. In nucleotides, the CDR3 is TGTGCCAGCAGTTACAGGAGGTTGTTGGCTGAAGCTTTCTTT.

The rearrangement uses TRBV19 and TRBJ1-2, with 7 nucleotides matching TRBD1. The CDR3 extends over 14 amino acids. Trimming took 4 bases from V and 5 from J; bases not matched to a gene: 7. The germline gives CDR1 LNHDA, CDR2 SQIVND (reference sequence). This CDR3 reads CASSRGTALYGYTF. The CDR3 DNA reads TGTGCCAGTAGTAGGGGGACAGCTTTATATGGCTACACCTTC. Based on the CDR3 plus reference TRBV19 and TRBJ1-2, the full variable domain is DGGITQSPKYLFRKEGQNVTLSCEQNLNHDAMYWYRQDPGQGLRLIYYSQIVNDFQKGDIAEGYSVSREKKESFPLTVTSAQKNPTAFYLCASSRGTALYGYTFGSGTRLTVV.

The V and J genes are TRBV5-1 and TRBJ2-3; TRBD2 is a possible D gene (6 bases). Trimming removed 4 bases from V and 5 bases from J, with 11 bases in between. Germline V gene lookup returns CDR1 SGHRS and CDR2 YFSETQ. The CDR3 contains 13 residues. The CDR3 DNA reads as TGCGCCAGCAGCGCGGACGGGGGAGATACGCAGTATTTT. Encoded protein: CASSADGGDTQYF.

This sequence joins TRBV2 and TRBJ1-5; 9 bases match TRBD1. The CDR3 is made up of 17 amino acids. CDR1 SNHLY and CDR2 FYNNEI come from the germline V gene. The trim removed 8 bases at V and 0 bases at J, leaving 11 bases unmatched. DNA of the CDR3: TGTGCCAGCGAGTCCGGGACAGGGACGTATAGCAATCAGCCCCAGCATTTT. Its translation: CASESGTGTYSNQPQHF.

The J gene is TRBJ2-7, the V gene TRBV10-3; TRBD1 aligns across 9 bases. V was clipped by 7 bases and J by 2 bases; unmatched bases: 6. The CDR3 spans 14 residues. The germline V gene has CDR1 ENHRY and CDR2 SYGVKD. In DNA, the CDR3 is TGTGCCATCACCCGGGGGGACAGGGCCTACGAGCAGTACTTC. Its protein product is CAITRGDRAYEQYF.

The chain employs TRBV27 and TRBJ2-1; D unclear. The CDR3 loop spans 15 amino acids. Between the trimmed V and J ends, which lost 7 bases and 4 bases, there was a span of 17 bases. Looked up from germline, CDR1 is MNHEY and CDR2 is SMNVEV (reference sequence). CDR3 bases: TGTGCCAGCACCTCAGACCCAGGCCTTTACAATGAGCAGTTCTTC. It translates to CASTSDPGLYNEQFF.

The rearrangement joins TRBV4-1 to TRBJ1-5; no clear D gene. The CDR3 consists of 14 residues. Deletions cut 1 base from V and 6 bases from J, with 10 bases between. The germline V gene has CDR1 MGHRA and CDR2 YSYEKL. CDR3 nucleotide sequence: TGCGCCAGCAGCCAAGCGGGAGGAGTTCAGCCCCAGCATTTT. Its translation: CASSQAGGVQPQHF.

The V gene is TRBV2, the J gene TRBJ2-7; possibly TRBD2 for D (5 bases). Germline loops: CDR1 SNHLY, CDR2 FYNNEI. The CDR3 totals 13 residues. V was pared by 6 bases and J by 3 bases, with 12 bases between. The CDR3 sequence: CASRGDGVYEQYF. As DNA, the CDR3 is TGTGCCAGCAGAGGTGACGGGGTCTACGAGCAGTACTTC.

V gene TRBV19 combines with J gene TRBJ1-5; 9 bases agree with TRBD1. CDR3 length equals 15 residues. Germline V gene lookup returns CDR1 LNHDA and CDR2 SQIVND (reference sequence). The V gene end was trimmed by 5 bases and the J gene end by 5 bases; junction bases not matched to a gene: 7. The CDR3 spells CASSPRDRDYQPQHF. The CDR3 nucleotides are TGTGCCAGTAGTCCGAGGGACAGGGACTATCAGCCCCAGCATTTT.

The J gene is TRBJ2-1, the V gene TRBV15; D gene unclear. Germline-derived CDR1 and CDR2 are LNHNV and YYDKDF (reference sequence). CDR3 length: 13 amino acids. V was pared by 1 base and J by 3 bases, with 4 bases between. The CDR3 coding sequence is TGTGCCACCAGCAGAGTAGACTACAATGAGCAGTTCTTC. Its protein product is CATSRVDYNEQFF.

This chain links TRBV4-1 with TRBJ2-7, with no clear D. CDR3 length: 14 residues. Germline V CDR1 and CDR2: MGHRA, YSYEKL. The ends were cut back, 1 base at V and 2 bases at J, with 9 bases in the middle. CDR3 DNA sequence: TGCGCCAGCAGCCAAGGTGTGGGCCCCTACGAGCAGTACTTC. Translation gives CASSQGVGPYEQYF.

CDR3 DNA sequence: TGCGCCAGCAGTCCCGTATCCGACGACGGGGGGCAGTACTTC. This encodes CASSPVSDDGGQYF. V usage is TRBV5-1 and J usage is TRBJ2-7, with a tentative D call TRBD2 (6 bases). CDR1 and CDR2 (germline): SGHRS, YFSETQ. Trimming cost V 5 bases and J 9 bases, with 21 bases left between them. There are 14 residues in the CDR3. The whole variable domain, remainder taken from reference TRBV5-1 and TRBJ2-7, is KAGVTQTPRYLIKTRGQQVTLSCSPISGHRSVSWYQQTPGQGLQFLFEYFSETQRNKGNFPGRFSGRQFSNSRSEMNVSTLELGDSALYLCASSPVSDDGGQYFGPGTRLTVT.